What follows is one TCR beta chain and its context. The assay was immunoSEQ multiplex PCR, and TCRdb's table has in-frame clones only and misses some. The table lists 130,000 or so clones, about 84% of them singletons. The germline gives CDR1 GTSNPN, CDR2 SVGIG (reference sequence). V was cut by 3 bases and J by 0 bases, with 6 bases left in between. The CDR3 is 14 amino acids. The data were obtained in a study of blood T cell repertoires in COVID-19. The sequencing sample was made of peripheral blood. The chain recombines TRBV30 with TRBJ2-6, with a weak D call TRBD2 (5 bases). This sequence originates from a woman in her fifties or sixties with acute or convalescent COVID-19. CDR3 coding DNA: TGTGCCTGGAGCCGGGGCTCTGGGGCCAACGTCCTGACTTTC. Amino acid sequence: CAWSRGSGANVLTF.